This T cell receptor (beta chain) came from a study of cytomegalovirus exposure and HLA in healthy donors. The study's findings and limits: In vitro work confirmed that three CMV-associated chains recognize CMV antigens.

Trimming took off 5 bases at V and 11 bases at J, with 20 bases between the two ends. Germline loops: CDR1 MDHEN, CDR2 SYDVKM. The CDR3 runs to 14 residues. The PCR had 60 Vbeta and 13 Jbeta primers. Here immunoSEQ multiplex PCR was the method, and the copy in TCRdb shows in-frame clones only, minus some. The sample has 200,000 or so clones, approximately 80% seen once. Comments on this clone: Its antigen is unknown.

The receptor was isolated from a young woman in good health and CMV-seropositive. The J gene is TRBJ2-3, the V gene TRBV28; D is possibly TRBD2 (6 bases). Sequenced sample: PBMCs. CDR3 protein: CASSPHQGGEVQYF. The CDR3 DNA follows: TGTGCCAGCAGTCCCCACCAGGGCGGGGAAGTGCAGTATTTT.